This T cell receptor (beta chain) was obtained from a study of blood T cell repertoires in COVID-19. Per the authors' pipeline: Reference gene primer amplification in the assay estimated nucleated cell counts. Profiling relied on immunoSEQ multiplex PCR, and the TCRdb table lists in-frame clones only, not all of them. V and J calls and clone size are as listed in that table; D and trimming were resolved from the DNA. This table holds 40,000 to 60,000 clones, 70% to 85% found once. The junction had 9 bases not matched to a gene; V was cut back by 0 bases and J by 7 bases. The CDR3 is 16 residues long. Germline values: CDR1 SGDLS, CDR2 YYNGEE.

J is TRBJ2-1 and V is TRBV9; 8 bases match TRBD2. This clonotype was sampled from a human donor in a cohort sampled during active COVID-19. Sequencing was performed on peripheral blood. The CDR3 loop is CASSVGGGRTLNEQFF. CDR3 bases: TGTGCCAGCAGCGTAGGGGGCGGGAGGACCCTAAATGAGCAGTTCTTC.